This T cell receptor beta chain was sequenced during a study of T cells in localized non-small cell lung cancer (dated by TCRdb to the early 2020s). About the study as a whole: Comparing tumors with uninvolved tumor-adjacent lungs, the study looked at the T cell repertoires of approximately 250 patients with early-stage NSCLC. All 240 or so NSCLC patients in the cohort were treatment-naive and had localized lung tumors that were resected. NSCLC patients had a mean age of around 66 years, and around 130 were male and some 98 female. Broad study findings and their caveats: Uninvolved tumor-adjacent lung showed the highest T cell clonality, higher than tumor, which suggests more focused antigenic responses in the adjacent lung. Longer overall survival was associated with higher T cell density in blood, whereas shorter survival was associated with higher clonality in adjacent lung. Because of the exploratory design, TCR variables were selected using unadjusted p-values without false-discovery rate correction. Multi-region tumor sequencing was not performed, so intratumor heterogeneity could not be excluded. A median of 57 of the top 100 tumor clones were detected in paired uninvolved adjacent lung, and about 29 of these tumor clones were also found among the top 100 clones of the paired uninvolved adjacent lung.

From the cysteine through the phenylalanine, the CDR3 covers 17 amino acids. Just the 51-base CDR3 DNA is kept, in frame starting at base 1. Trimming at the junction amounts to 1 base on V and 4 bases on J, and the germline ends lie 20 bases apart. The germline V gene sets CDR1 to SGHDN and CDR2 to FVKESK. About this clone itself: It has no known antigen specificity. Qualities for individual bases were not recorded, and no much larger clone is one base off.

At diagnosis, peripheral blood, uninvolved tumor-adjacent lung and tumor were collected and stored as a combination of fresh-frozen and FFPE material. For TCR repertoire profiling, blood samples were analyzed in the form of peripheral blood mononuclear cells. The immunoSEQ Assay was used to sequence TCR beta CDR3 regions from DNA. Concerning the study's data processing: To compute T cell density, TCR beta template counts were normalized to usable DNA, which was estimated by amplifying housekeeping genes. Using the preseqR package, richness was estimated by extrapolating to 120,000 templates for tissue samples and 400,000 templates for PBMC samples. Clonality was defined by subtracting Pielou's evenness from one. Tissue-enriched TCRs were identified by differential abundance testing using productive amino-acid clonotypes, minimum total count 5 and alpha 0.1. The Jaccard Index and the Morisita Overlap Index were used to measure repertoire overlap between compartments. GLIPH grouped TCR beta CDR3s together with public tetramer-defined viral CDR3s, and a viral motif had to include at least three viral sequences and also show V-gene enrichment. TCRdb mirrors the immuneACCESS table, restricted to in-frame sequences. Some clones are absent from its copies; in checked studies, under half trace to an unresolved V gene, and the reason for the others is unknown. The DNA was the basis for D and trimming; V, J and clone size are from that table. Here the sample has about 64,000 clones; 80% to 90% occur a single time. Roughly 4.5% of the sample is taken by the ten largest.

The V and J genes are TRBV14 and TRBJ2-7; possibly the D gene is TRBD1, per 6 matching bases. The specimen comprised PBMCs, sampled before any cancer treatment. The clonotype originates from a man aged 40 to 75 with stage II lung adenocarcinoma. In nucleotides, the sequence is TGTGCCAGCAGCCAAGCCCCCTTCCCAGGACAGATATACGAGCAGTACTTC. It is translated as CASSQAPFPGQIYEQYF. This CDR3, with the reference TRBV14 and TRBJ2-7 proteins standing in past its ends, gives the full variable domain EAGVTQFPSHSVIEKGQTVTLRCDPISGHDNLYWYRRVMGKEIKFLLHFVKESKQDESGMPNNRFLAERTGGTYSTLKVQPAELEDSGVYFCASSQAPFPGQIYEQYFGPGTRLTVT.